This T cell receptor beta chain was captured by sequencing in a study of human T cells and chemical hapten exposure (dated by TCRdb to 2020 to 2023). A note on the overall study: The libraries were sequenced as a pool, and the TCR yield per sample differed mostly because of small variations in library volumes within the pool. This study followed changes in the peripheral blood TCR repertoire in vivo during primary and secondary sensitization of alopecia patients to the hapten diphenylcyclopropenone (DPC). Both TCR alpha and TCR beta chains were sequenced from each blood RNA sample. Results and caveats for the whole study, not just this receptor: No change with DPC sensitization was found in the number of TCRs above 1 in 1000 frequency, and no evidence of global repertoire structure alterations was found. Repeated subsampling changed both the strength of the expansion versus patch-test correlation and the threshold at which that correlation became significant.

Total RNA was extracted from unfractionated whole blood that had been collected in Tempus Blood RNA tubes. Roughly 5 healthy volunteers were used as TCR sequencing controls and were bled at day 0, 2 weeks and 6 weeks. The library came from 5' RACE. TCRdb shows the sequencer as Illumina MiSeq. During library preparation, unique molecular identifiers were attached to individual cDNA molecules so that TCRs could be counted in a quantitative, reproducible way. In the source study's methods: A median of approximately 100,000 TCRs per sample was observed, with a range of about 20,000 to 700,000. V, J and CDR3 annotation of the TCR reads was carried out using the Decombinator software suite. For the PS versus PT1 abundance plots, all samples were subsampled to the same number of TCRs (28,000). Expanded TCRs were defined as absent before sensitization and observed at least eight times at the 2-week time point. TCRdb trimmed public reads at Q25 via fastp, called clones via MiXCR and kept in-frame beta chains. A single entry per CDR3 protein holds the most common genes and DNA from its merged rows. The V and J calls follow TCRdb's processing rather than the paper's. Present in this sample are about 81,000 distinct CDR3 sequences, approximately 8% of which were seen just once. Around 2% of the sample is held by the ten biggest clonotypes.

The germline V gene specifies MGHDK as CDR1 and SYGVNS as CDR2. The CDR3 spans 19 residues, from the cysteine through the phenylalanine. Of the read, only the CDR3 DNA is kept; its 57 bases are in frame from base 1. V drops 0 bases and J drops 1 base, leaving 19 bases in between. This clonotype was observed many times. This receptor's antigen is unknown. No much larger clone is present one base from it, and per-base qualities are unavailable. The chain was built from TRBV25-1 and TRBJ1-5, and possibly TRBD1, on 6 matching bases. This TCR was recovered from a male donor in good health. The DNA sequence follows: TGTGCCAGCAGTGAATATCTTTATGGGGGGCCGGGGAGCAATCAGCCCCAGCATTTT. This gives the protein CASSEYLYGGPGSNQPQHF. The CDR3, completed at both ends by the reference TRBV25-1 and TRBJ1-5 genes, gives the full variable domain EADIYQTPRYLVIGTGKKITLECSQTMGHDKMYWYQQDPGMELHLIHYSYGVNSTEKGDLSSESTVSRIRTEHFPLTLESARPSHTSQYLCASSEYLYGGPGSNQPQHFGDGTRLSIL.